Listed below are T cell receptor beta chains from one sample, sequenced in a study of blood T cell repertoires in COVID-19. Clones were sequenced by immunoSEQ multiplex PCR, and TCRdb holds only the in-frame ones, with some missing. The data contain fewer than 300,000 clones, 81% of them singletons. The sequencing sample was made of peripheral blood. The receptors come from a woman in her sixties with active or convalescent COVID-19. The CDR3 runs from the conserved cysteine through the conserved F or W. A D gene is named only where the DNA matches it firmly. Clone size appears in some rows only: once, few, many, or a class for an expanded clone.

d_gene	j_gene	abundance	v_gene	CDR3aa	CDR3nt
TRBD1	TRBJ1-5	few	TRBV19	CASSITGGNSNQPQHF	TGTGCCAGTAGTATAACAGGGGGAAACAGCAATCAGCCCCAGCATTTT
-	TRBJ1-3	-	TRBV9	CASSVGANSGNTIYF	TGTGCCAGCAGCGTAGGGGCCAACTCTGGAAACACCATATATTTT
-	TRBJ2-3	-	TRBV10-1	CASSDVGRGRITNTQYF	TGCGCCAGCAGTGATGTGGGGAGGGGGAGGATCACAAATACGCAGTATTTT
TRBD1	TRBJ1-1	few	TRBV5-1	CASSLALGTGNTEAFF	TGCGCCAGCAGCTTGGCCCTAGGGACAGGGAACACTGAAGCTTTCTTT
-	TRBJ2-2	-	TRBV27	CASRELNANTGELFF	TGTGCCAGCAGGGAGCTAAACGCGAACACCGGGGAGCTGTTTTTT
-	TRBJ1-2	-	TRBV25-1	CASREKDSPFNYGYTF	TGTGCCAGCAGGGAAAAGGACAGTCCTTTTAACTATGGCTACACCTTC
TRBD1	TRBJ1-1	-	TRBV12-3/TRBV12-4	CASTLSTGGEAFF	TGTGCCAGCACCCTCAGCACAGGGGGTGAAGCTTTCTTT
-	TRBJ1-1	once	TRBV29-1	CSVVWAMNTEAFF	TGCAGCGTTGTCTGGGCTATGAACACTGAAGCTTTCTTT
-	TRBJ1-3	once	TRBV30	CAWSSGIRENTIYF	TGTGCCTGGAGTTCGGGGATTCGTGAAAACACCATATATTTT
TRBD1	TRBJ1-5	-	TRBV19	CASRDRGPWQPQHF	TGTGCCAGTCGGGACAGGGGGCCATGGCAGCCCCAGCATTTT
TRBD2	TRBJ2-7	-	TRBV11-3	CASSLTSGGYEQYF	TGTGCCAGCAGCTTAACTAGCGGGGGTTACGAGCAGTACTTC
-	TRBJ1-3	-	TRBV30	CAWSSGRPGNTIYF	TGTGCCTGGAGTAGTGGCAGGCCTGGAAACACCATATATTTT